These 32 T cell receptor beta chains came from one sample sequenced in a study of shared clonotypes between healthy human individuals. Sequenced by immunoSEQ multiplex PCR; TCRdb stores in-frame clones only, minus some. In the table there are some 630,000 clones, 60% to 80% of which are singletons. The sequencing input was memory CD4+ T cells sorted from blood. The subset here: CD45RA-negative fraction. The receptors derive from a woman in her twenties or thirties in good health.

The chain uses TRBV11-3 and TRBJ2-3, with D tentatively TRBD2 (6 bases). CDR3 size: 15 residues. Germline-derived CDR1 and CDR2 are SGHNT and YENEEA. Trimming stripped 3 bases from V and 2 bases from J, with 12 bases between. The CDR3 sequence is CASSLKAGLTDTQYF. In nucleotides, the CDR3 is TGTGCCAGCAGCTTGAAAGCGGGCCTCACAGATACGCAGTATTTT. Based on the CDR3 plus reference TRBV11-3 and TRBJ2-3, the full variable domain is EAGVVQSPRYKIIEKKQPVAFWCNPISGHNTLYWYLQNLGQGPELLIRYENEEAVDDSQLPKDRFSAERLKGVDSTLKIQPAELGDSAVYLCASSLKAGLTDTQYFGPGTRLTVL.

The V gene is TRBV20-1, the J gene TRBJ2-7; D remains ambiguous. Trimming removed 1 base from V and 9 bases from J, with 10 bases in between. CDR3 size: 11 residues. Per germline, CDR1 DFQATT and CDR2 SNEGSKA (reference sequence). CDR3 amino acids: CSARVLRPQYF. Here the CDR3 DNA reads TGCAGTGCTAGAGTCCTTCGCCCGCAGTACTTC.

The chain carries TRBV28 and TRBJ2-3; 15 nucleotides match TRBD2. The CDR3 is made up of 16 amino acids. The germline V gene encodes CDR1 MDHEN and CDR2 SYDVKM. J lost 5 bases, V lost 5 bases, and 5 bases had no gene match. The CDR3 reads CASSVGLAGGRDTQYF. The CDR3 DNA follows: TGTGCCAGCAGTGTGGGACTAGCGGGAGGCAGAGATACGCAGTATTTT.

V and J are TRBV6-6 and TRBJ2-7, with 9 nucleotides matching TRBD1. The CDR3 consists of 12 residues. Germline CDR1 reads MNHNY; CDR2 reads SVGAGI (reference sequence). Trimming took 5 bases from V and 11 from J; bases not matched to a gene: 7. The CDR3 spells CASSTGDREKYF. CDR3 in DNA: TGTGCCAGCAGTACGGGGGACAGGGAGAAGTACTTC.

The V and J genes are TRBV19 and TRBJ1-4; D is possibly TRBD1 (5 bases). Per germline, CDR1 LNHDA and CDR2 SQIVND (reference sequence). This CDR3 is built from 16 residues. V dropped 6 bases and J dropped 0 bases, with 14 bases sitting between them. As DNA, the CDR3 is TGTGCCAGTAGCACGACAGTCAAGGCAACTAATGAAAAACTGTTTTTT. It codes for CASSTTVKATNEKLFF.

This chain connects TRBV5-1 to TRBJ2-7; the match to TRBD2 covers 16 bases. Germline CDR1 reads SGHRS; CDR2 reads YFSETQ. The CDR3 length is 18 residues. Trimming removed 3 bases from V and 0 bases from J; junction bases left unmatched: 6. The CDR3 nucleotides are TGCGCCAGCAGCTCGGGACTAGCGGGAGGGAGGAGCTCCTACGAGCAGTACTTC. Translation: CASSSGLAGGRSSYEQYF.

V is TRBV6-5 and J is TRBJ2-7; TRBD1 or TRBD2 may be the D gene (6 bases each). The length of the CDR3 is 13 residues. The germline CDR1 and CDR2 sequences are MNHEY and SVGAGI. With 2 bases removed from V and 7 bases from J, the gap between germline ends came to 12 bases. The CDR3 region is CASSYEGGREQYF. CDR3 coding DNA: TGTGCCAGCAGTTACGAGGGGGGCCGGGAGCAGTACTTC.

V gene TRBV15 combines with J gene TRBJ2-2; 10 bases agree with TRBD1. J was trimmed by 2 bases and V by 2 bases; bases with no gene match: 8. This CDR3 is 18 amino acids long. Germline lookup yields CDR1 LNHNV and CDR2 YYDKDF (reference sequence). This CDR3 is CATSRRSGTGVNTGELFF. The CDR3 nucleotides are TGTGCCACCAGCAGACGTTCCGGGACAGGGGTCAACACCGGGGAGCTGTTTTTT.

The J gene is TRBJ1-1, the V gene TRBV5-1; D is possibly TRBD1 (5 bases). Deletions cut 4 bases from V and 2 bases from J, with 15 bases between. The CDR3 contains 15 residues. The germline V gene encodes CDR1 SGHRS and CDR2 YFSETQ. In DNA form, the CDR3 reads TGCGCCAGCAGCCCCCGACAGAAACTTAACACTGAAGCTTTCTTT. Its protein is CASSPRQKLNTEAFF.

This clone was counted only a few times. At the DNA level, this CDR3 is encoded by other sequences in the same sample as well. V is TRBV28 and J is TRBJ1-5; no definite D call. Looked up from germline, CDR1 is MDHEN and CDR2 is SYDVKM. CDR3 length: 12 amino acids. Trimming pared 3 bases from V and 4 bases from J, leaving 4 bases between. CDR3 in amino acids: CASSFSNQPQHF. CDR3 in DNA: TGTGCCAGCAGTTTCTCAAATCAGCCCCAGCATTTT.

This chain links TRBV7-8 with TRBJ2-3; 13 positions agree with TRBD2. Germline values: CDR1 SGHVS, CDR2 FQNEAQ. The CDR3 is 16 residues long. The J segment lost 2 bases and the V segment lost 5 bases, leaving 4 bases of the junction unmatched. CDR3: CASSPGLAGNTDTQYF. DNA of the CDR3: TGTGCCAGCAGCCCGGGACTAGCGGGGAACACAGATACGCAGTATTTT.

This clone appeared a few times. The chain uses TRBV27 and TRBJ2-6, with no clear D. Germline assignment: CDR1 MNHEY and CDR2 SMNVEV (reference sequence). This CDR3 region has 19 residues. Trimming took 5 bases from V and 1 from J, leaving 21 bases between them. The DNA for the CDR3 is TGTGCCAGCAGTCCTCTCGCCCCGAACCTCAAATCTGGGGCCAACGTCCTGACTTTC. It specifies CASSPLAPNLKSGANVLTF.

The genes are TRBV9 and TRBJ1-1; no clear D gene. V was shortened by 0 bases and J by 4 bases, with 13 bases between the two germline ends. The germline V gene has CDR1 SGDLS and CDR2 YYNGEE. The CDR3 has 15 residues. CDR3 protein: CASSVDGWMSTEAFF. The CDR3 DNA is TGTGCCAGCAGCGTAGATGGATGGATGTCCACTGAAGCTTTCTTT. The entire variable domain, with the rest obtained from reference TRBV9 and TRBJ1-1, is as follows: DSGVTQTPKHLITATGQRVTLRCSPRSGDLSVYWYQQSLDQGLQFLIQYYNGEERAKGNILERFSAQQFPDLHSELNLSSLELGDSALYFCASSVDGWMSTEAFFGQGTRLTVV.

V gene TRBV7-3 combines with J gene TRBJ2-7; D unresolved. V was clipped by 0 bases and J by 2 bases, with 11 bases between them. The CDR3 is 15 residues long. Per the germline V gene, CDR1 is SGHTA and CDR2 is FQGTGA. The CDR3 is CASSLTKGSTYEQYF. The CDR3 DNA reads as TGTGCCAGCAGCTTAACAAAGGGTTCCACCTACGAGCAGTACTTC. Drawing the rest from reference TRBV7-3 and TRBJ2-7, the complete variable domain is GAGVSQTPSNKVTEKGKYVELRCDPISGHTALYWYRQSLGQGPEFLIYFQGTGAADDSGLPNDRFFAVRPEGSVSTLKIQRTERGDSAVYLCASSLTKGSTYEQYFGPGTRLTVT.

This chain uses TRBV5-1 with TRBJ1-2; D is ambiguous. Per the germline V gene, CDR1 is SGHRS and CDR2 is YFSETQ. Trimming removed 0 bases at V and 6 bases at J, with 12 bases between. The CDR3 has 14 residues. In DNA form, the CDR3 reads TGCGCCAGCAGCTTGGGTCCAGGTTCAAATGGCTACACCTTC. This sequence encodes CASSLGPGSNGYTF.

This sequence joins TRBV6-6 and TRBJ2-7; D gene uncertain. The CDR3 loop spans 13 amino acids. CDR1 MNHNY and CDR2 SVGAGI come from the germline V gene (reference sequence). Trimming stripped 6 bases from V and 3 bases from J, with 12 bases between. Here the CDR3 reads CASSLQAYYEQYF. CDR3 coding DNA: TGTGCCAGCAGCCTCCAGGCGTACTACGAGCAGTACTTC.

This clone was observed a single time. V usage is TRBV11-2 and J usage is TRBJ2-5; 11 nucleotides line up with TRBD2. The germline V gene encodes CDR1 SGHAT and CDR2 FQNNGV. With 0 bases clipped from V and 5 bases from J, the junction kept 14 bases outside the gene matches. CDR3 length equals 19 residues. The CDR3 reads CASSLDLILAGGWRETQYF. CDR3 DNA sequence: TGTGCCAGCAGCTTAGATCTAATATTAGCGGGAGGGTGGAGGGAGACCCAGTACTTC.

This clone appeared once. CDR3 residues: CASSQEASWRELANQPQHF. The CDR3 coding sequence is TGCGCCAGCAGCCAAGAGGCCTCTTGGAGGGAACTTGCGAATCAGCCCCAGCATTTT. The chain carries TRBV4-1 and TRBJ1-5; D is ambiguous. V shed 0 bases and J shed 4 bases, with 22 bases lying between them. The CDR3 has 19 amino acids. The germline CDR1 and CDR2 sequences are MGHRA and YSYEKL.

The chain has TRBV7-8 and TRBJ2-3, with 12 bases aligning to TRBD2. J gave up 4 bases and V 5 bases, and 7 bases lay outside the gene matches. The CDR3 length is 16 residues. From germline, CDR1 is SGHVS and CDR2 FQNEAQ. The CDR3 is CASSRRLAGAADTQYF. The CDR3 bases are TGTGCCAGCAGCCGCCGACTAGCGGGAGCGGCAGATACGCAGTATTTT.

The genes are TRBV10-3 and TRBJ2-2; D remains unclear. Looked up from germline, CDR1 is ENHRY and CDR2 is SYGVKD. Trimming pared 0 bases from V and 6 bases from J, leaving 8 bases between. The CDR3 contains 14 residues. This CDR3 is CAISESGSAGELFF. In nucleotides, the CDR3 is TGTGCCATCAGTGAGTCAGGATCAGCCGGGGAGCTGTTTTTT.

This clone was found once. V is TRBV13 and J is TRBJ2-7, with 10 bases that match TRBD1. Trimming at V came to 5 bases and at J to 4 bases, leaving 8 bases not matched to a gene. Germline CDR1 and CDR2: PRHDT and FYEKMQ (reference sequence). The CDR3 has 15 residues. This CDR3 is CASSPSGTGAYEQYF. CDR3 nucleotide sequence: TGTGCCAGCAGCCCATCCGGGACAGGGGCTTACGAGCAGTACTTC.

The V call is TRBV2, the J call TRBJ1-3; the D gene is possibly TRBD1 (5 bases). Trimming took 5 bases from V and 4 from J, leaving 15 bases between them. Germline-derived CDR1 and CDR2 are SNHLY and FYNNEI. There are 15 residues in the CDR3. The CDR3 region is CASSPRSGGGNTIYF. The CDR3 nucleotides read TGTGCCAGCAGTCCCCGTTCGGGGGGAGGAAACACCATATATTTT.

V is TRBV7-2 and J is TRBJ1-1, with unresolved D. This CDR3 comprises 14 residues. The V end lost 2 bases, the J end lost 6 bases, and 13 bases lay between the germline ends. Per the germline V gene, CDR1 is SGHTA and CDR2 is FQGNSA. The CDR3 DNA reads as TGTGCCAGCAGCTTAATCCGTGGGTTCGCTGAAGCTTTCTTT. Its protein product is CASSLIRGFAEAFF.

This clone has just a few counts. The CDR3 reads CASSLGTGTTYNEQFF. In DNA, the CDR3 is TGCGCCAGCAGCTTGGGCACAGGTACGACCTACAATGAGCAGTTCTTC. The chain employs TRBV5-1 and TRBJ2-1; D is possibly TRBD1 (5 bases). CDR1 is SGHRS and CDR2 is YFSETQ in the germline V gene. V was trimmed by 0 bases and J by 2 bases, leaving 12 bases between them. The CDR3 sequence is 16 residues long.

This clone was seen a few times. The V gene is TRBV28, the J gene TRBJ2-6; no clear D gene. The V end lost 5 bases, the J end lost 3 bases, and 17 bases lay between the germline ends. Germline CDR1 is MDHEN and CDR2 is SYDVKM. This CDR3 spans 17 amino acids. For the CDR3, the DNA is TGTGCCAGCAGTCCGGCATTCGCCTGGGATGGGGCCAACGTCCTGACTTTC. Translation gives CASSPAFAWDGANVLTF. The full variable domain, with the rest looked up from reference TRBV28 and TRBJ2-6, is DVKVTQSSRYLVKRTGEKVFLECVQDMDHENMFWYRQDPGLGLRLIYFSYDVKMKEKGDIPEGYSVSREKKERFSLILESASTNQTSMYLCASSPAFAWDGANVLTFGAGSRLTVL.

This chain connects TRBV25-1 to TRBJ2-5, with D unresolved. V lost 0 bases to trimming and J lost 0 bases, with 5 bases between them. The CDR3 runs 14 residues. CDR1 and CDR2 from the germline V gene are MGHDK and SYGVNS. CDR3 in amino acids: CASSEYGNQETQYF. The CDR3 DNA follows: TGTGCCAGCAGTGAATATGGTAACCAAGAGACCCAGTACTTC.

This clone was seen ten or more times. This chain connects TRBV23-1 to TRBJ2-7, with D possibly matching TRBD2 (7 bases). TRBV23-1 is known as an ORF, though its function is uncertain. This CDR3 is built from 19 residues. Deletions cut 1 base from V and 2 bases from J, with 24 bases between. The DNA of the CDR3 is TGCGCCAGCAGTCAATTTAGGGGGTGGGCTAGCGGAAGAGCCTACGAGCAGTACTTC. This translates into CASSQFRGWASGRAYEQYF.

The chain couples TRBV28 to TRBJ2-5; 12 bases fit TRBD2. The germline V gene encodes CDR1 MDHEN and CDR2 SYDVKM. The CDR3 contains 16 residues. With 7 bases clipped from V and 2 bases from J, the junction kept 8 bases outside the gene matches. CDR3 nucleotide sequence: TGTGCCAGCACATCCTCACTAGCGGGAGGTCAAGAGACCCAGTACTTC. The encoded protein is CASTSSLAGGQETQYF.

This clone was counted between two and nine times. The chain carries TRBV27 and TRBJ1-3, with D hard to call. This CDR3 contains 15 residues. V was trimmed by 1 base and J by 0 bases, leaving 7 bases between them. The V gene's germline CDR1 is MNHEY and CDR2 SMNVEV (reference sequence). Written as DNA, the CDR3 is TGTGCCAGCAGTTTATTGGTAGGCTCTGGAAACACCATATATTTT. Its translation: CASSLLVGSGNTIYF.

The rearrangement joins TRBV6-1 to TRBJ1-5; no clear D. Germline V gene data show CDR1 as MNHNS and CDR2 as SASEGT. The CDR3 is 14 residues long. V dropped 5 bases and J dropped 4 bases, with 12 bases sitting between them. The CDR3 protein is CASSLEEINQPQHF. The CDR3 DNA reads TGTGCCAGCAGTCTCGAAGAGATTAATCAGCCCCAGCATTTT.

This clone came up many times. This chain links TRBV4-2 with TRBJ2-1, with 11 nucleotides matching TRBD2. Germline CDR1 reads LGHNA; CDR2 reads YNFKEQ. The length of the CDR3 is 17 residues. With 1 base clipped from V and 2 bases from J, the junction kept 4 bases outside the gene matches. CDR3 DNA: TGTGCCAGCAGCCAAGCCGGGACTAGCGGAACCTACAATGAGCAGTTCTTC. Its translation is CASSQAGTSGTYNEQFF.

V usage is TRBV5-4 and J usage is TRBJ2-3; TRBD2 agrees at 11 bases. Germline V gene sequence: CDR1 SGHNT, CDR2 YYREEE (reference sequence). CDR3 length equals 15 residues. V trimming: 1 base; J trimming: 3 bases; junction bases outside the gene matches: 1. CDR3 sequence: CASSLSSGRTDTQYF. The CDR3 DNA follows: TGTGCCAGCAGCTTGTCTAGCGGGAGGACAGATACGCAGTATTTT.